The TCR beta chain described here comes from a study of blood T cell repertoires in COVID-19. Background on the study: In each case, the material was cDNA or gDNA derived from T cells, B-cell-depleted T cells, or PBMCs.

Turning to this clone: The junction differs from germline at one of its ends, possibly a read error.

The data were produced by immunoSEQ multiplex PCR, yet TCRdb's version contains in-frame clones alone and is incomplete. This sample carries approximately 88,000 clones, 65% to 80% of them seen once, and the ten largest clones take around 19%. The germline CDR1 and CDR2 sequences are SGHAT and FQNNGV. This CDR3 region has 15 residues. Sequences were obtained from peripheral blood. The clonotype was recovered from a woman older than 75 with active or convalescent COVID-19. The chain carries TRBV11-2 and TRBJ2-7; TRBD2 is a possible D gene (5 bases). The CDR3 is CASTLRGVSSYEQYF. In DNA form, the CDR3 reads TGTGCCAGCACCTTACGGGGAGTATCCTCCTACGAGCAGTACTTC. Combining the CDR3 with reference TRBV11-2 and TRBJ2-7 gives the whole variable domain EAGVAQSPRYKIIEKRQSVAFWCNPISGHATLYWYQQILGQGPKLLIQFQNNGVVDDSQLPKDRFSAERLKGVDSTLKIQPAKLEDSAVYLCASTLRGVSSYEQYFGPGTRLTVT.